Shown below are 3 T cell receptor beta chains from a single sample sequenced in a study of OX40 agonist ivuxolimab in advanced cancers. Produced via immunoSEQ multiplex PCR; TCRdb's table is partial and in-frame only. The sample includes tens of thousands of clones, more than 75% of them seen just once. The sample was CD4+ or CD8+ T cells sorted from blood, taken in a trial of the OX40 agonist ivuxolimab. All receptors derive from an adult with an advanced solid tumor such as melanoma, head and neck, liver or kidney cancer.

V and J are TRBV4-1 and TRBJ1-1; the D gene is possibly TRBD1 (5 bases). Germline CDR1 MGHRA, CDR2 YSYEKL. Trimming cost V 11 bases and J 1 base, with 17 bases left between them. This CDR3 has 14 residues. The CDR3 DNA follows: TGCGCCTCAGCGACTTGGGGGAGGAACACTGAAGCTTTCTTT. Protein: CASATWGRNTEAFF.

CDR3 amino acids: CASSSTRGETQYF. CDR3 in DNA: TGTGCCAGCAGCTCGACTAGGGGGGAGACCCAGTACTTC. The chain recombines TRBV9 with TRBJ2-5; D might be TRBD1 or TRBD2, each matching 6 bases. Germline assignment: CDR1 SGDLS and CDR2 YYNGEE. V was clipped by 4 bases and J by 5 bases, with 12 bases between them. The length of the CDR3 is 13 residues.

This clone was seen only once. The CDR3 sequence: CASSVTGTGATYEQYF. The CDR3 DNA reads TGTGCCAGCAGCGTTACCGGGACCGGAGCAACCTACGAGCAGTACTTC. The chain joins TRBV7-9 to TRBJ2-5, with D perhaps being TRBD1 or TRBD2 (5 bases each). Gene TRBJ2-7 matches the end of the DNA better, so the J call may be wrong. The CDR3 runs to 16 residues. The germline V gene encodes CDR1 SEHNR and CDR2 FQNEAQ (reference sequence).